Following are 17 T cell receptor beta chains from one sample sequenced in a study of blood T cells in healthy people across ages. With a J-beta primer mix and a sample-barcoded 5' primer, a second PCR ran 7 to 11 cycles. TCRdb recomputed calls from the 5' RACE reads with MiXCR, one row per CDR3 protein. The data show about 900,000 distinct CDR3 sequences, under 50% seen once. The material sequenced was blood. The source of these receptors is a man aged 25-45 years in good health.

The V call is TRBV6-1, the J call TRBJ2-7; D is possibly TRBD1 or TRBD2 (6 bases each). Germline values: CDR1 MNHNS, CDR2 SASEGT. The CDR3 totals 15 residues. Trimming shortened V by 7 bases and J by 4 bases, and 20 bases separated the two germline ends. CDR3 sequence reads: CASTPRETGRYEQYF. The CDR3 nucleotides are TGTGCCAGCACCCCTCGGGAAACAGGGAGGTACGAGCAGTACTTC.

Points on this clonotype: A junction end diverges from the germline sequence, so it may reflect a read error. The V and J genes are TRBV27 and TRBJ1-2, with D possibly TRBD1 on 6 matching bases. Germline V gene data show CDR1 as MNHEY and CDR2 as SMNVEV (reference sequence). The CDR3 has 16 amino acids. Here the CDR3 DNA reads TGTGCCAGCAGCTTATCCGGGACACCATATGCGTATGGCTACACCTTC. It is translated as CASSLSGTPYAYGYTF.

This clonotype was detected only a few times. The CDR3, as DNA: TGTGCCAGCAGCCTTACGGACTTGCCTCGTGAGCAGTTCTTC. Translation: CASSLTDLPREQFF. V and J are TRBV7-9 and TRBJ2-1; D is perhaps TRBD2 (5 bases). Per germline, CDR1 SEHNR and CDR2 FQNEAQ (reference sequence). This CDR3 region has 14 residues. The V end lost 5 bases, the J end lost 9 bases, and 17 bases lay between the germline ends.

J is TRBJ2-7 and V is TRBV27; D is ambiguous. The V gene lost 4 bases and the J gene lost 2 bases, with 9 bases spanning the gap. The CDR3 consists of 13 residues. The germline V gene has CDR1 MNHEY and CDR2 SMNVEV (reference sequence). The CDR3 DNA reads TGTGCCAGCAGTTATTATAGGACCTACGAGCAGTACTTC. Translated, it gives CASSYYRTYEQYF.

This clonotype has just a few counts. The J gene is TRBJ1-3, the V gene TRBV6-5, with D possibly being TRBD1 (6 bases). V was cut by 2 bases and J by 0 bases, with 20 bases left in between. Germline-derived CDR1 and CDR2 are MNHEY and SVGAGI. The CDR3 runs 19 residues. The CDR3 coding sequence is TGTGCCAGCAGTTACCCGCGGGTAGGGGGGACGGCCTCTGGAAACACCATATATTTT. Translating gives CASSYPRVGGTASGNTIYF.

Only a few counts were recorded for this clonotype. The rearrangement links TRBV4-2 to TRBJ2-7; 13 nucleotides match TRBD2. V was pared by 0 bases and J by 6 bases, with 2 bases of the junction left unmatched. CDR3 length: 15 residues. Germline values: CDR1 LGHNA, CDR2 YNFKEQ. The CDR3 sequence: CASSQELAGGREQYF. The CDR3 bases are TGTGCCAGCAGCCAAGAACTAGCGGGGGGGCGCGAGCAGTACTTC.

The chain couples TRBV11-2 to TRBJ1-2; D is perhaps TRBD1 (5 bases). The CDR3 has 15 residues. The germline V gene has CDR1 SGHAT and CDR2 FQNNGV. V was trimmed by 5 bases and J by 3 bases, leaving 16 bases between them. The CDR3 protein is CASSPWTSKDYGYTF. CDR3 in DNA: TGTGCCAGCAGCCCCTGGACATCTAAAGACTATGGCTACACCTTC.

In its sample, this clonotype was seen a few times. The rearrangement joins TRBV7-9 to TRBJ1-2, with D perhaps TRBD1 (5 bases). The CDR3 totals 13 residues. Trimming pared 3 bases from V and 8 bases from J, leaving 13 bases between. The germline V gene has CDR1 SEHNR and CDR2 FQNEAQ (reference sequence). CDR3 residues: CASSFPRAGGYTF. The CDR3 nucleotides are TGTGCCAGCAGCTTTCCCAGGGCGGGCGGCTACACCTTC.

V is TRBV5-4 and J is TRBJ2-4, with 8 nucleotides matching TRBD1. Gene TRBJ2-7 matches the end of the DNA better, so the J call may be wrong. The CDR3 totals 15 residues. Germline CDR1 reads SGHNT; CDR2 reads YYREEE (reference sequence). CDR3 loop: CASSPDRGELYEQYF. The CDR3 DNA is TGTGCCAGCAGCCCCGACAGGGGTGAACTGTACGAGCAGTACTTC.

This clonotype occurred many times. V and J are TRBV28 and TRBJ2-7; perhaps TRBD1 as D (6 bases). Looked up from germline, CDR1 is MDHEN and CDR2 is SYDVKM. The length of the CDR3 is 14 residues. Trimming pared 5 bases from V and 0 bases from J, leaving 11 bases between. The CDR3 DNA reads as TGTGCCAGCAGTGTAGGGGGTACCTCCTACGAGCAGTACTTC. This gives the protein CASSVGGTSYEQYF.

This chain uses TRBV6-6 with TRBJ2-3, with D unresolved. Trimming shortened V by 6 bases and J by 5 bases, and 12 bases separated the two germline ends. CDR1 is MNHNY and CDR2 is SVGAGI in the germline V gene (reference sequence). The CDR3 is made up of 13 amino acids. The chain's CDR3 is CASSSVAGDTQYF. The CDR3 DNA sequence: TGTGCCAGCAGCTCCGTAGCCGGAGATACGCAGTATTTT.

This chain uses TRBV6-2 or TRBV6-3 with TRBJ1-6, with a possible D match to TRBD1 (5 bases). Germline V gives CDR1 MNHEY, CDR2 SVGEGT. The V gene lost 6 bases and the J gene lost 13 bases, with 16 bases spanning the gap. This CDR3 has 13 residues. CDR3: CASSPLGHGPLHF. CDR3 bases: TGTGCCAGCAGCCCTCTCGGACATGGCCCCCTCCACTTT.

The CDR3 sequence is CASSHAEYEQYF. The CDR3 DNA reads TGTGCCAGCAGCCATGCAGAATACGAGCAGTACTTC. The chain recombines TRBV3-1 with TRBJ2-7; no clear D. Germline CDR1 is LGHDT and CDR2 is YNNKEL (reference sequence). This CDR3 spans 12 amino acids. V gave up 3 bases and J gave up 4 bases, with 7 bases separating them.

This clonotype was observed a few times. The rearrangement links TRBV5-1 to TRBJ2-4, with unresolved D. This CDR3 is built from 17 residues. Germline V gives CDR1 SGHRS, CDR2 YFSETQ. V was clipped by 1 base and J by 2 bases, with 16 bases between them. CDR3 DNA sequence: TGCGCCAGCAGCTTGTATACTACTCTCACCCCCAAAAACATTCAGTACTTC. Its translation is CASSLYTTLTPKNIQYF.

The chain employs TRBV2 and TRBJ2-7, with 7 bases identical to TRBD1. The J call may be incorrect, as the DNA end agrees better with TRBJ2-5. Germline V lookup: CDR1 SNHLY, CDR2 FYNNEI. The CDR3 spans 13 residues. This CDR3 reads CASKPTGVETQYF. The CDR3 DNA follows: TGTGCCAGCAAACCCACAGGGGTTGAGACCCAGTACTTC.

The chain uses TRBV3-1 and TRBJ1-2, with 7 bases aligning to TRBD1. The ends lost 0 bases at V and 7 bases at J; junction bases unmatched: 5. Germline CDR1 is LGHDT and CDR2 is YNNKEL (reference sequence). This CDR3 comprises 14 residues. The CDR3 DNA sequence: TGTGCCAGCAGCCAAGAGGGACAGCATTCTGGCTACACCTTC. This encodes CASSQEGQHSGYTF.

The sample holds one count of this clonotype. CDR3 amino acids: CSAATSGGSDTQYF. In nucleotides, the CDR3 is TGCAGCGCCGCGACTAGCGGGGGGTCAGATACGCAGTATTTT. The chain uses TRBV29-1 and TRBJ2-3; 13 bases are shared with TRBD2. This CDR3 region has 14 residues. Germline V gene lookup returns CDR1 SQVTM and CDR2 ANQGSEA. V lost 7 bases to trimming and J lost 4 bases; unmatched junction nucleotides: 5.